This T cell receptor (beta chain) was sequenced for a study of blood T cell repertoires in COVID-19. Study context: T cells, B-cell-depleted T cells, or PBMCs supplied cDNA or gDNA.

Per the study methods: Amplification with reference gene primers provided the estimates of nucleated cell counts. Assay used: immunoSEQ multiplex PCR; TCRdb lists only in-frame clones, some missing. D and trimming come from the DNA, and the V and J calls and clone size come from that table. The table has about 340,000 clones, 86% seen once. Participants spanned ages roughly 18 to 90 years and resided in fewer than 30 US areas. The CDR3 totals 16 residues. In germline, CDR1 is SNHLY, CDR2 FYNNEI. Deletions cut 2 bases from V and 0 bases from J, with 11 bases between. This rearrangement joins TRBV2 to TRBJ1-3; D gene uncertain. The sequence derives from a woman aged 40 to 50 with acute COVID-19. Sequencing was performed on PBMCs or T cells enriched from blood (not recorded which). The CDR3 DNA is TGTGCCAGCAGTGAATCTCGCCAGAACTCTGGAAACACCATATATTTT. Amino acid sequence: CASSESRQNSGNTIYF.